These T cell receptor beta chains were read from a single sample in a study of shared clonotypes between healthy human individuals. Produced via immunoSEQ multiplex PCR; TCRdb's table is partial and in-frame only. This sample has millions of clones, with about 95% found just once. Material: naive CD8+ T cells sorted from blood. These receptors were taken from a man aged 18 to 29 in good health. CDR3s include the opening cysteine and the closing phenylalanine or tryptophan. The D gene is left open where the match is weak. Expanded clones are given a class, and other clones once, few, many or no size at all.

>TRBD1|TRBJ2-1|-|15|TRBV5-1
CASSFPGQGIDEQFF
TGCGCCAGCAGCTTCCCGGGACAGGGCATCGATGAGCAGTTCTTC
>-|TRBJ1-2|-|17|TRBV13
CASSLGPTPERNYGYTF
TGTGCCAGCAGCTTAGGCCCGACGCCAGAACGTAACTATGGCTACACCTTC
>-|TRBJ2-7|-|11|TRBV7-9
CASSPAYEQYF
TGTGCCAGCAGCCCGGCCTACGAGCAGTACTTC
>-|TRBJ2-1|-|18|TRBV7-9
CASSHTRVTQLNYNEQFF
TGTGCCAGCAGCCATACCCGAGTGACTCAGTTAAACTACAATGAGCAGTTCTTC
>-|TRBJ1-1|-|13|TRBV28
CASLGSRNTEAFF
TGTGCCAGCCTGGGCTCGAGAAACACTGAAGCTTTCTTT
>TRBD1|TRBJ2-7|-|15|TRBV15
CATSRGGTGGFEQYF
TGTGCCACCAGCAGAGGAGGGACAGGGGGCTTCGAGCAGTACTTC
>-|TRBJ1-2|-|14|TRBV30
CAWRPPRRDYGYTF
TGTGCCTGGAGGCCCCCCCGGCGGGACTATGGCTACACCTTC
>TRBD1|TRBJ1-6|-|14|TRBV7-9
CASSSGGADSPLHF
TGTGCCAGCAGCTCAGGGGGCGCTGATTCACCCCTCCACTTT
>-|TRBJ2-7|-|13|TRBV13
CASSLDRESEQYF
TGTGCCAGCAGCTTAGACAGGGAGAGCGAGCAGTACTTC
>TRBD2|TRBJ2-7|-|16|TRBV27
CASSTSSGSGLYEQYF
TGTGCCAGCAGTACCTCTAGCGGTTCTGGGTTGTACGAGCAGTACTTC
>-|TRBJ2-5|-|11|TRBV15
CATLRGETQYF
TGTGCCACCCTTCGGGGGGAGACCCAGTACTTC
>-|TRBJ2-3|once|15|TRBV19
CASSSQGPSTDTQYF
TGTGCCAGTAGTTCCCAGGGCCCCAGCACAGATACGCAGTATTTT
>-|TRBJ1-2|-|13|TRBV5-4
CASSLQGDYGYTF
TGTGCCAGCAGCTTGCAGGGTGACTATGGCTACACCTTC
>-|TRBJ2-3|-|15|TRBV6-5
CASSYAAEGADTQYF
TGTGCCAGCAGTTACGCAGCGGAAGGGGCAGATACGCAGTATTTT
>-|TRBJ2-2|-|13|TRBV11-2
CASSLTSPGELFF
TGTGCCAGCAGCTTAACGAGTCCCGGGGAGCTGTTTTTT
>TRBD1|TRBJ2-1|-|14|TRBV4-1
CASSPGTGGYEQFF
TGCGCCAGCAGCCCCGGGACAGGGGGCTATGAGCAGTTCTTC
>-|TRBJ1-2|-|15|TRBV15
CATSPSPRSGDGYTF
TGTGCCACCAGCCCTTCTCCGAGGTCGGGTGATGGCTACACCTTC
>-|TRBJ2-1|-|18|TRBV13
CASSVLSIESTSYNEQFF
TGTGCCAGCAGCGTATTGTCCATAGAGAGCACCTCCTACAATGAGCAGTTCTTC
>-|TRBJ1-1|-|14|TRBV5-1
CASSSGTQYTEAFF
TGCGCCAGCAGCTCCGGGACACAATACACTGAAGCTTTCTTT
>-|TRBJ2-7|-|14|TRBV5-1
CASSLGGTGYEQYF
TGCGCCAGCAGCTTGGGGGGGACCGGCTACGAGCAGTACTTC
>TRBD1|TRBJ2-7|-|14|TRBV19
CASSLQGISHEQYF
TGTGCCAGTAGTTTACAGGGGATCTCCCACGAGCAGTACTTC
>-|TRBJ2-7|-|14|TRBV9
CASSEGTGTYEQYF
TGTGCCAGCAGCGAGGGAACAGGGACCTACGAGCAGTACTTC
>-|TRBJ1-2|-|12|TRBV30
CACPDWRHGYTF
TGTGCCTGCCCCGATTGGAGGCATGGCTACACCTTC
>-|TRBJ2-7|-|14|TRBV5-1
CASSFDINSYEQYF
TGCGCCAGCAGCTTCGACATTAACTCCTACGAGCAGTACTTC
>TRBD2|TRBJ2-5|-|15|TRBV9
CASSVSGGASETQYF
TGTGCCAGCAGCGTGAGCGGGGGGGCATCGGAGACCCAGTACTTC
>-|TRBJ2-7|once|11|TRBV29-1
CSVEGGDEQYF
TGCAGCGTTGAAGGGGGGGACGAGCAGTACTTC
>TRBD2|TRBJ2-2|-|14|TRBV12-5
CASAQAGDTGELFF
TGTGCTAGTGCCCAAGCGGGGGACACCGGGGAGCTGTTTTTT